This is a list of T cell receptor beta chains from one sample in a study of T cell responses to AZD1222 COVID-19 vaccine. Only in-frame clones appear in the TCRdb table, and some are missing; sequencing was by immunoSEQ multiplex PCR. The table lists around 150,000 clones, 84% of them singletons. Specimen: peripheral blood, collected on day 0 of AZD1222 vaccination. Receptor source: an adult in good health. The CDR3 runs from the conserved cysteine through the conserved F or W. The order of the fields is V gene, D gene, clone size, J gene, CDR3 protein, CDR3 DNA. The D gene is left open where the match is weak. Some rows have no size entry. The others give once, few or many, or a class for an expanded clone.

TRBV7-9	-	few	TRBJ1-4	CASNRDGNVQGGEKLFF	TGTGCCAGCAACAGAGACGGGAACGTACAGGGAGGTGAAAAACTGTTTTTT
TRBV5-1	TRBD2	-	TRBJ2-3	CASRPEGLEGTDTQYF	TGCGCCAGCAGGCCCGAGGGACTAGAGGGCACAGATACGCAGTATTTT
TRBV27	-	-	TRBJ1-6	CASREGHNSPLHF	TGTGCCAGCAGAGAGGGCCATAATTCACCCCTCCACTTT
TRBV5-1	-	-	TRBJ2-3	CASSLGRGKGDTQYF	TGCGCCAGCAGCTTGGGGAGGGGGAAAGGGGATACGCAGTATTTT
TRBV27	-	-	TRBJ2-1	CASSPSYNEQFF	TGTGCCAGCAGTCCGTCCTACAATGAGCAGTTCTTC
TRBV27	TRBD1	-	TRBJ1-1	CASSLKRGQGATEAFF	TGTGCCAGCAGCTTAAAGCGGGGACAGGGGGCAACTGAAGCTTTCTTT
TRBV5-6	-	-	TRBJ2-3	CASSPGPGLLDTQYF	TGTGCCAGCAGCCCAGGACCAGGGTTGTTAGATACGCAGTATTTT
TRBV12-3/TRBV12-4	-	few	TRBJ1-1	CASRPRGAEAFF	TGTGCCAGCAGGCCTAGAGGGGCTGAAGCTTTCTTT
TRBV11-2	-	-	TRBJ2-1	CASSLVVGRDNEQFF	TGTGCCAGCAGCTTAGTGGTGGGCCGGGACAATGAGCAGTTCTTC
TRBV6-5	TRBD1	-	TRBJ1-1	CASRSGGRGDTEAFF	TGTGCCAGCAGATCGGGGGGCAGGGGGGACACTGAAGCTTTCTTT
TRBV27	-	once	TRBJ2-2	CASRVNQGRTGELFF	TGTGCCAGCAGAGTTAACCAGGGAAGGACCGGGGAGCTGTTTTTT
TRBV7-9	-	-	TRBJ1-2	CASSRQEAYGYTF	TGTGCCAGCAGCCGACAGGAGGCCTATGGCTACACCTTC
TRBV7-9	-	-	TRBJ1-1	CASSLGVRMAATEAFF	TGTGCCAGCAGCTTAGGCGTCAGGATGGCGGCCACTGAAGCTTTCTTT
TRBV5-1	-	-	TRBJ2-5	CASSPPRETQYF	TGCGCCAGCAGCCCTCCTCGGGAGACCCAGTACTTC
TRBV9	TRBD2	-	TRBJ2-3	CASSAGTSGTTSTDTQYF	TGTGCCAGCAGCGCGGGGACTAGCGGGACCACTAGCACAGATACGCAGTATTTT
TRBV7-2	-	-	TRBJ2-3	CASSLLESRTDTQYF	TGTGCCAGCAGCTTATTGGAGTCCCGCACAGATACGCAGTATTTT
TRBV5-1	TRBD1	-	TRBJ1-1	CASSWDTGAEAFF	TGCGCCAGCAGCTGGGATACAGGGGCTGAAGCTTTCTTT
TRBV7-3	TRBD1	-	TRBJ1-6	CASSTGTGSSPLHF	TGTGCCAGCAGCACCGGGACAGGGTCTTCACCCCTCCACTTT
TRBV28	-	-	TRBJ2-7	CASSVGAPNYEQYF	TGTGCCAGCAGTGTGGGGGCCCCTAACTACGAGCAGTACTTC
TRBV3-1/TRBV3-2	TRBD1	-	TRBJ1-1	CASSQDRGTEAFF	TGTGCCAGCAGCCAGGACAGGGGAACTGAAGCTTTCTTT
TRBV5-1	-	-	TRBJ1-2	CASSFGDSYGYTF	TGCGCCAGCAGCTTCGGTGACAGTTATGGCTACACCTTC
TRBV5-1	TRBD1	few	TRBJ1-1	CASSGGQGALMGSAEAFF	TGCGCCAGCAGCGGGGGACAGGGGGCTCTTATGGGAAGTGCTGAAGCTTTCTTT
TRBV19	-	-	TRBJ1-1	CASGHSGRVNTEAFF	TGTGCCAGTGGGCATTCGGGACGGGTGAACACTGAAGCTTTCTTT
TRBV4-1	-	-	TRBJ1-1	CASGSSEGFTEAFF	TGCGCCAGCGGCTCATCTGAGGGATTCACTGAAGCTTTCTTT
TRBV9	-	few	TRBJ1-1	CASSVLSGAQPEAFF	TGTGCCAGCAGCGTATTATCAGGGGCCCAACCTGAAGCTTTCTTT
TRBV24-1	-	few	TRBJ1-1	CATSKGKDTEAFF	TGTGCCACCAGCAAGGGGAAGGACACTGAAGCTTTCTTT
TRBV28	TRBD1	-	TRBJ1-3	CASSSGTGAGNTIYF	TGTGCCAGCAGTTCCGGGACAGGTGCTGGAAACACCATATATTTT
TRBV28	-	-	TRBJ1-5	CASSPGQNHQPQHF	TGTGCCAGCAGCCCTGGACAAAATCATCAGCCCCAGCATTTT
TRBV14	TRBD1	-	TRBJ2-1	CASSQGLGTVVRGEQFF	TGTGCCAGCAGCCAAGGTTTAGGGACAGTCGTCCGAGGTGAGCAGTTCTTC
TRBV5-5	TRBD1	-	TRBJ2-5	CASSRDRARETQYF	TGTGCCAGCAGCAGGGACAGGGCGCGTGAGACCCAGTACTTC
TRBV28	-	-	TRBJ1-3	CASSGGAGNTIYF	TGTGCCAGCTCCGGGGGCGCTGGAAACACCATATATTTT
TRBV6-1	TRBD1	-	TRBJ1-1	CASSKGGDRVGTEAFF	TGTGCCAGCAGTAAAGGGGGGGACAGGGTTGGAACTGAAGCTTTCTTT
TRBV9	-	-	TRBJ2-3	CASSALGGKSTDTQYF	TGTGCCAGCAGCGCCCTAGGGGGTAAGAGCACAGATACGCAGTATTTT
TRBV9	TRBD1	-	TRBJ1-3	CASSASGTDVNTIYF	TGTGCCAGCAGCGCCTCGGGGACAGACGTGAACACCATATATTTT
TRBV6-5	-	-	TRBJ1-2	CASNLKGGLVYGYTF	TGTGCCAGCAATTTGAAGGGGGGGCTAGTCTATGGCTACACCTTC
TRBV10-3	-	-	TRBJ1-1	CAITSTGMNTEAFF	TGTGCCATCACCTCAACAGGTATGAACACTGAAGCTTTCTTT
TRBV27	TRBD1	-	TRBJ1-2	CASSSTGVWGYTF	TGTGCCAGCAGTTCCACAGGGGTTTGGGGCTACACCTTC
TRBV3-1/TRBV3-2	TRBD2	-	TRBJ2-7	CASSLSGGAYEQYF	TGTGCCAGCAGCCTCTCGGGGGGGGCCTACGAGCAGTACTTC
TRBV5-1	TRBD1	-	TRBJ1-6	CASSLRAPGQGASPLHF	TGCGCCAGCAGCTTGAGGGCGCCGGGACAGGGTGCTTCACCCCTCCACTTT
TRBV7-2	-	-	TRBJ1-2	CASSPLGGWFRGSNYGYTF	TGTGCCAGCAGCCCCCTCGGAGGGTGGTTTAGAGGATCGAACTATGGCTACACCTTC
TRBV5-6	TRBD1	-	TRBJ2-7	CASSGGQEFYEQYF	TGTGCCAGCAGCGGGGGACAGGAGTTCTACGAGCAGTACTTC
TRBV3-1/TRBV3-2	TRBD1	-	TRBJ1-5	CASSQDSGTGNQPQHF	TGTGCCAGCAGCCAAGATTCAGGGACAGGTAATCAGCCCCAGCATTTT
TRBV7-8	TRBD1	-	TRBJ1-6	CASSPGQVNSPLHF	TGTGCCAGCAGCCCGGGACAGGTCAATTCACCCCTCCACTTT
TRBV28	-	-	TRBJ1-6	CASSSGAGVNSPLHF	TGTGCCAGCAGTTCCGGAGCGGGGGTTAATTCACCCCTCCACTTT
TRBV5-4	-	few	TRBJ2-1	CASSSDSPGEQFF	TGTGCCAGCAGCTCCGACTCCCCCGGGGAGCAGTTCTTC
TRBV3-1/TRBV3-2	-	once	TRBJ1-4	CASSQSEKLFF	TGTGCCAGCAGCCAAAGTGAAAAACTGTTTTTT
TRBV9	-	-	TRBJ1-1	CASSVALTGLGTEAFF	TGTGCCAGCAGCGTAGCTCTAACAGGTCTTGGCACTGAAGCTTTCTTT
TRBV11-2	-	-	TRBJ2-7	CASSLDSGVRGEQYF	TGTGCCAGCAGCTTAGATTCAGGTGTTAGGGGGGAGCAGTACTTC
TRBV5-1	-	-	TRBJ1-6	CASSVSGSPLHF	TGCGCCAGCAGCGTCAGTGGGTCACCCCTCCACTTT
TRBV19	-	few	TRBJ1-1	CASSIGPRMGLNTEAFF	TGTGCCAGTAGTATTGGGCCTCGCATGGGACTGAACACTGAAGCTTTCTTT
TRBV24-1	-	-	TRBJ1-3	CATSDHNGRDTIFSGNTIYF	TGTGCCACCAGTGACCACAACGGTCGGGACACCATCTTCTCTGGAAACACCATATATTTT
TRBV3-1/TRBV3-2	-	once	TRBJ1-2	CASSLREGIYGYTF	TGTGCCAGCAGCCTCCGGGAGGGGATCTATGGCTACACCTTC